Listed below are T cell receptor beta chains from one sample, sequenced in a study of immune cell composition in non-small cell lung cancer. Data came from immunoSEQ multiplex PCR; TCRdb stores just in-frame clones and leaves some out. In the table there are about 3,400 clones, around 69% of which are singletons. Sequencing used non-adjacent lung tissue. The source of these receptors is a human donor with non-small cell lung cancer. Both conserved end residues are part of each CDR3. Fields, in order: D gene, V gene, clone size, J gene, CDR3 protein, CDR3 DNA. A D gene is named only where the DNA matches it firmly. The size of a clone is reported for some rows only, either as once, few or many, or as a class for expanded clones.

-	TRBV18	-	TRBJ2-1	CASSTPTYNEQFF	TGTGCCAGCTCAACGCCTACCTACAATGAGCAGTTCTTC
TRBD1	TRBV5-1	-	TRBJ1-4	CASSHRQGAGNNEKLFF	TGCGCCAGCAGCCACCGACAGGGGGCAGGGAATAATGAAAAACTGTTTTTT
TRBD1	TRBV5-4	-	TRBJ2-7	CASSQGQGADEQYF	TGCGCCAGCAGCCAGGGACAGGGGGCTGACGAGCAGTACTTC
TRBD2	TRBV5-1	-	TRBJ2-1	CASSVRAASGGAGEQFF	TGCGCCAGCAGCGTTCGCGCCGCCAGCGGGGGGGCCGGTGAGCAGTTCTTC
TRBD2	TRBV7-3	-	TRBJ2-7	CASSLKLAGPPYEQYF	TGTGCCAGCAGCTTAAAGCTAGCGGGGCCGCCTTACGAGCAGTACTTC
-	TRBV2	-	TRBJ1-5	CASTLARSVNQPQHF	TGTGCCAGCACCCTCGCCCGCAGTGTAAATCAGCCCCAGCATTTT
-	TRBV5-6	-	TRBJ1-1	CASRVQRGGFGNTEAFF	TGTGCCAGCAGAGTTCAACGTGGAGGATTCGGGAACACTGAAGCTTTCTTT
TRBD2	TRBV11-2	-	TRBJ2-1	CASSLRGGTSEEQFF	TGTGCCAGCAGCCTTCGAGGGGGGACTAGCGAGGAGCAGTTCTTC
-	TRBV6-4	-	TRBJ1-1	CAMQGPNTEAFF	TGTGCCATGCAGGGGCCGAACACTGAAGCTTTCTTT
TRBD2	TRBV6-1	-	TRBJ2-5	CASSEAAGGQETQYF	TGTGCCAGCAGTGAAGCAGCGGGGGGGCAAGAGACCCAGTACTTC
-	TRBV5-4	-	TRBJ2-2	CASSLGQDTGELFF	TGTGCCAGCAGCTTGGGACAGGACACCGGGGAGCTGTTTTTT
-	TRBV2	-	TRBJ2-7	CASDFDRSLEQYF	TGTGCCAGCGACTTCGACAGGTCTCTCGAGCAGTACTTC
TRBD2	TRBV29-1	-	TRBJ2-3	CSVALTSGGPTDTQYF	TGCAGCGTTGCCCTGACTAGCGGGGGGCCAACAGATACGCAGTATTTT
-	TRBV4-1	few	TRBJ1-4	CASSLPPTESATNEKLFF	TGCGCCAGCAGCCTTCCCCCGACAGAATCTGCAACTAATGAAAAACTGTTTTTT
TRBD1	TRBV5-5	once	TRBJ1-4	CASSSDGTGDEKLFF	TGTGCCAGCAGCTCGGACGGGACAGGGGATGAAAAACTGTTTTTT
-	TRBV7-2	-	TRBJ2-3	CASSLGLTDTQYF	TGTGCCAGCAGCCTGGGACTCACAGATACGCAGTATTTT
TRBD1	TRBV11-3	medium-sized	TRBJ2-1	CASSRGQARGEQFF	TGTGCCAGCAGTCGAGGACAGGCGCGAGGTGAGCAGTTCTTC
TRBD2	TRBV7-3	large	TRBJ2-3	CASSLTSGETDTQYF	TGTGCCAGCAGCTTGACTAGCGGGGAGACAGATACGCAGTATTTT
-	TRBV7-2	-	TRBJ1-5	CASSLAGVRNQPQHF	TGTGCCAGCAGCTTGGCAGGGGTACGAAATCAGCCCCAGCATTTT
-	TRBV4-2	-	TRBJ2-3	CASSHGARGNTDTQYF	TGTGCCAGCAGCCACGGCGCGAGGGGGAACACAGATACGCAGTATTTT
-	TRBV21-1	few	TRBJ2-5	CASSKPGVGETQYF	TGTGCCAGCAGCAAACCGGGGGTTGGGGAGACCCAGTACTTC
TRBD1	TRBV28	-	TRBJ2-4	CASTNGQGASKNIQYF	TGTGCCAGCACCAACGGGCAGGGGGCGTCCAAAAACATTCAGTACTTC
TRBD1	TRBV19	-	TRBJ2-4	CASSIAGPETGGRKNIQYF	TGTGCCAGTAGTATAGCGGGGCCCGAAACAGGGGGCCGGAAAAACATTCAGTACTTC
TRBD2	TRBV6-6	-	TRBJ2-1	CASSVGTSDNEQFF	TGTGCCAGCTCGGTCGGGACTAGTGACAATGAGCAGTTCTTC
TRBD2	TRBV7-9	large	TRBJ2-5	CASSATSGETQYF	TGTGCCAGCAGCGCGACTAGCGGAGAGACCCAGTACTTC
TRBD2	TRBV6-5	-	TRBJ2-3	CASSYSAGGADTQYF	TGTGCCAGCAGTTACTCAGCGGGGGGGGCAGATACGCAGTATTTT
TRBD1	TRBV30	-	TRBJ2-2	CAWSPTGGDMLHLNTGELFF	TGTGCCTGGAGTCCGACAGGGGGTGACATGCTACATTTGAACACCGGGGAGCTGTTTTTT
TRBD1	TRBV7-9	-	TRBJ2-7	CASRDWTGEIYEQYF	TGTGCCAGCAGAGATTGGACAGGGGAAATCTACGAGCAGTACTTC
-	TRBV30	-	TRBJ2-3	CAWSPGGLSTDTQYF	TGTGCCTGGAGTCCCGGGGGGCTCAGCACAGATACGCAGTATTTT
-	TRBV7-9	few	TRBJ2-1	CASSVRSLNEQFF	TGTGCCAGCAGCGTCCGGTCTCTCAATGAGCAGTTCTTC
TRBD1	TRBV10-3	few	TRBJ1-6	CAIRQDRGSPLHF	TGTGCCATCAGACAGGACAGGGGGTCACCCCTCCACTTT
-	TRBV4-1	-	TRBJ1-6	CASSQDLRSSYNSPLHF	TGCGCCAGCAGCCAAGATCTGAGAAGCTCCTATAATTCACCCCTCCACTTT
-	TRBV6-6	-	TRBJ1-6	CASRNTGRNSPLHF	TGTGCCAGCAGGAATACAGGGCGAAATTCACCCCTCCACTTT
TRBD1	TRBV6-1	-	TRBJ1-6	CASRRTGRNSPLHF	TGTGCCAGCAGAAGGACAGGCCGCAATTCACCCCTCCACTTT
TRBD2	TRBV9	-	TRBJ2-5	CASSEGLAGGLETQYF	TGTGCCAGCAGCGAGGGACTAGCGGGGGGGCTGGAGACCCAGTACTTC
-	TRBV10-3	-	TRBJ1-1	CAARGSGNTEAFF	TGTGCCGCTAGAGGGTCTGGGAACACTGAAGCTTTCTTT
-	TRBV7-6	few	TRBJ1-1	CATATGTEAFF	TGTGCTACCGCGACGGGGACTGAAGCTTTCTTT
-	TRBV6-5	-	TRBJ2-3	CASRLWVSADTQYF	TGTGCCAGCAGGCTCTGGGTAAGCGCAGATACGCAGTATTTT
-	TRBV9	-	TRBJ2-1	CASSASGNFRNEQFF	TGTGCCAGCAGCGCTTCAGGGAATTTTAGGAATGAGCAGTTCTTC
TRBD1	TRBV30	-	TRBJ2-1	CAWSHRDRGLNEQFF	TGTGCCTGGAGCCACCGGGACAGGGGGCTGAATGAGCAGTTCTTC
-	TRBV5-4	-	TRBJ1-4	CASSAGVSNEKLFF	TGTGCCAGCAGCGCGGGTGTGAGTAATGAAAAACTGTTTTTT
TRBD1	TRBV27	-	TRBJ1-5	CASSQNRGSNQPQHF	TGTGCCAGCAGTCAAAACAGGGGAAGCAATCAGCCCCAGCATTTT
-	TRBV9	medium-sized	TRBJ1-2	CASSRRTDPSGGYTF	TGTGCCAGCAGCCGAAGGACGGATCCATCGGGGGGCTACACCTTC
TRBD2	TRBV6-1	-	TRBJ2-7	CAISESGAGGQYYEQYF	TGTGCCATCAGTGAGTCGGGAGCGGGGGGGCAATACTACGAGCAGTACTTC
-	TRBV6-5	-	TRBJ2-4	CASSPGLAKNIQYF	TGTGCCAGCAGCCCCGGACTAGCCAAAAACATTCAGTACTTC
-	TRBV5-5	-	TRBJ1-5	CASSLATEFNQPQHF	TGTGCCAGCAGCTTAGCGACCGAATTCAATCAGCCCCAGCATTTT